The clone carrying this TCR beta chain was counted between two and nine times. V dropped 1 base and J dropped 4 bases, with 10 bases sitting between them. From germline, CDR1 is SEHNR and CDR2 FQNEAQ (reference sequence). The CDR3 extends over 15 amino acids. The data belong to a study of T cell responses to AZD1222 COVID-19 vaccine. Generated by immunoSEQ multiplex PCR, the TCRdb table keeps only in-frame clones and is missing some. Among about 84,000 clones listed, around 85% were seen once. The TCR sequence derives from an adult who received the AZD1222 COVID-19 vaccine. The chain links TRBV7-9 to TRBJ1-4; D uncertain. Source: peripheral blood, taken 28 days after the second AZD1222 dose. The CDR3 reads CASSLVEGNNEKLFF. The CDR3 nucleotides are TGTGCCAGCAGCTTAGTTGAGGGAAATAATGAAAAACTGTTTTTT. Based on the CDR3 plus reference TRBV7-9 and TRBJ1-4, the full variable domain is DTGVSQNPRHKITKRGQNVTFRCDPISEHNRLYWYRQTLGQGPEFLTYFQNEAQLEKSRLLSDRFSAERPKGSFSTLEIQRTEQGDSAMYLCASSLVEGNNEKLFFGSGTQLSVL.